Here is one T cell receptor beta chain with its context. The data were taken from a study of blood T cell repertoires in COVID-19. V was trimmed by 1 base and J by 4 bases, leaving 9 bases between them. This CDR3 has 14 residues. Per the germline V gene, CDR1 is SGHKS and CDR2 is YYEKEE (reference sequence). Using immunoSEQ multiplex PCR, the repertoire was profiled, and TCRdb retains in-frame clones only, with some absent. The sample lists tens of thousands of clones, around 84% occurring once. The receptor comes from a man aged 50 to 60 with acute or convalescent COVID-19. The chain carries TRBV5-5 and TRBJ1-5, with D unresolved. The sample comprised peripheral blood. CDR3 nucleotide sequence: TGTGCCAGCAGCTTGATCGGGGTGAATCAGCCCCAGCATTTT. Amino acids: CASSLIGVNQPQHF.